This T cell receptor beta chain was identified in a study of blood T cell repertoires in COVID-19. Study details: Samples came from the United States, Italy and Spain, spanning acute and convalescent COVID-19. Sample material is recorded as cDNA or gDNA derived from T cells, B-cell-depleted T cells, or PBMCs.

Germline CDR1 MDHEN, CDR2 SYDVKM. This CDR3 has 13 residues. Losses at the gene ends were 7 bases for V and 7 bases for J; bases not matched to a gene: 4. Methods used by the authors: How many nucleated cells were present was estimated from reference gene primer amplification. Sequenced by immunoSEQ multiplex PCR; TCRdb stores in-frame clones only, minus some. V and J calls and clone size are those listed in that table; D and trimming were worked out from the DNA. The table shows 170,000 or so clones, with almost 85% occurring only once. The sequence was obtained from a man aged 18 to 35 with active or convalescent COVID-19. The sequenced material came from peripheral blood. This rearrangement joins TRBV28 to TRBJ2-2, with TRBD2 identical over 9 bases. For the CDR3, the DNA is TGTGCCAGCACGCGGGAGGGGGTCGGGGAGCTGTTTTTT. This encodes CASTREGVGELFF.